This T cell receptor beta chain came from a study of blood T cell repertoires in COVID-19. Sequencing used immunoSEQ multiplex PCR; TCRdb keeps in-frame clones, though not all of them. In the table there are about 310,000 clones, around 87% of which are singletons. The length of the CDR3 is 16 residues. The trim removed 5 bases at V and 7 bases at J, leaving 11 bases unmatched. Germline CDR1 reads LNHDA; CDR2 reads SQIVND (reference sequence). V is TRBV19 and J is TRBJ2-1; TRBD2 matches at 10 bases. The sequence was obtained from a woman between 50 and 59 years old who had recovered from COVID-19. Specimen: peripheral blood. In nucleotides, the CDR3 is TGTGCCAGTAGTCGTTCTAGCGGGAGTTTGGGGAATGAGCAGTTCTTC. The encoded protein is CASSRSSGSLGNEQFF.